This entry lists 23 T cell receptor beta chains sequenced from one sample in a study of blood T cell repertoires in COVID-19. Assay used: immunoSEQ multiplex PCR; TCRdb lists only in-frame clones, some missing. The sample shows about 52,000 clones, under 85% of them seen only once. The sequencing input was peripheral blood. The receptor set was obtained from a man in his sixties or seventies with active COVID-19.

The V gene is TRBV4-1, the J gene TRBJ2-1; TRBD1 matches 9 bases. V was clipped by 3 bases and J by 8 bases; unmatched bases: 11. Germline CDR1 and CDR2: MGHRA and YSYEKL. The CDR3 has 16 amino acids. As DNA, the CDR3 is TGCGCCAGCAGCCACCCTACCGGGACAGGGCGTCATGAGCAGTTCTTC. Protein: CASSHPTGTGRHEQFF.

The chain links TRBV7-8 to TRBJ2-5; D call uncertain. The germline V gene encodes CDR1 SGHVS and CDR2 FQNEAQ. V was pared by 1 base and J by 0 bases, with 12 bases between. CDR3 length: 16 amino acids. For the CDR3, the DNA is TGTGCCAGCAGCTTAGGGCGCAGTGACTACCAAGAGACCCAGTACTTC. Translating it yields CASSLGRSDYQETQYF.

The chain couples TRBV7-8 to TRBJ1-1; D remains ambiguous. This CDR3 spans 15 amino acids. Trimming pared 3 bases from V and 0 bases from J, leaving 11 bases between. Germline values: CDR1 SGHVS, CDR2 FQNEAQ. This CDR3 reads CASSFQRAVNTEAFF. CDR3 in DNA: TGTGCCAGCAGCTTCCAGCGAGCGGTGAACACTGAAGCTTTCTTT.

V usage is TRBV4-2 and J usage is TRBJ1-2; a weak D match, TRBD1 (6 bases). The germline CDR1 and CDR2 sequences are LGHNA and YNFKEQ. The CDR3 is made up of 14 amino acids. V was trimmed by 1 base and J by 7 bases, leaving 13 bases between them. This CDR3 reads CASSQATGFFGYTF. CDR3 in DNA: TGTGCCAGCAGCCAAGCAACAGGGTTCTTTGGCTACACCTTC.

The rearrangement joins TRBV29-1 to TRBJ1-1; D uncertain. Germline V gene sequence: CDR1 SQVTM, CDR2 ANQGSEA. This CDR3 has 13 residues. Trimming removed 4 bases from V and 8 bases from J, with 17 bases in between. Here the CDR3 DNA reads TGCAGCGTTGGGCCCGCATCCCAACCCGAAGCTTTCTTT. Translated, it gives CSVGPASQPEAFF.

This CDR3 is CASSVDGHPNSPLHF. The CDR3 DNA reads as TGTGCCAGCAGCGTAGACGGACACCCAAATTCACCCCTCCACTTT. The V and J genes are TRBV9 and TRBJ1-6; possibly TRBD1 for D (5 bases). V was cut by 0 bases and J by 7 bases, with 11 bases left in between. Germline values: CDR1 SGDLS, CDR2 YYNGEE. This CDR3 is built from 15 residues.

The chain employs TRBV5-6 and TRBJ1-2; no clear D. The length of the CDR3 is 15 residues. V was clipped by 4 bases and J by 4 bases, with 17 bases between them. Germline lookup yields CDR1 SGHDT and CDR2 YYEEEE. Here the CDR3 DNA reads TGTGCCAGCAGCACTGGACGGGAGGATAGCTATGGCTACACCTTC. This gives the protein CASSTGREDSYGYTF.

The chain combines TRBV6-2 or TRBV6-3 with TRBJ1-2; D ambiguous. Germline assignment: CDR1 MNHEY and CDR2 SVGEGT. V lost 6 bases and J 4 bases, leaving 21 bases between the germline ends. The CDR3 is made up of 16 amino acids. The chain's CDR3 is CASSSRARGSLYGYTF. CDR3 sequence (DNA): TGTGCCAGCAGCTCCCGAGCGCGGGGATCCCTCTATGGCTACACCTTC.

This chain joins TRBV25-1 and TRBJ1-5, with D unclear. Trimming stripped 6 bases from V and 3 bases from J, with 9 bases between. The CDR3 has 13 residues. In germline, CDR1 is MGHDK, CDR2 SYGVNS. DNA for the CDR3: TGTGCCAGCAGCTCCAGGAACAATCAGCCCCAGCATTTT. Amino acids: CASSSRNNQPQHF.

This chain joins TRBV2 and TRBJ2-5; 11 nucleotides agree with TRBD1. Germline V gene lookup returns CDR1 SNHLY and CDR2 FYNNEI. With 10 bases clipped from V and 3 bases from J, the junction kept 7 bases outside the gene matches. This CDR3 is built from 14 residues. The CDR3 nucleotides are TGTGCCATTAGGGACAGGGGGGGAGAAGAGACCCAGTACTTC. Its protein is CAIRDRGGEETQYF.

This clone has only a few counts. The chain couples TRBV6-4 to TRBJ2-2, with D perhaps matching TRBD2 (7 bases). The ends were cut back, 4 bases at V and 4 bases at J, with 13 bases in the middle. The CDR3 sequence is 15 residues long. Germline V gives CDR1 MRHNA, CDR2 SNTAGT. The CDR3 loop is CASSATGGGTGELFF. In DNA, the CDR3 is TGTGCCAGCAGTGCGACAGGCGGGGGCACCGGGGAGCTGTTTTTT.

This clone has only one observation. The chain joins TRBV3-1 (or the pseudogene TRBV3-2) to TRBJ1-2; possibly TRBD1 for D (6 bases). This CDR3 region has 15 residues. Germline V gene data show CDR1 as LGHDT and CDR2 as YNNKEL (reference sequence). V was clipped by 4 bases and J by 3 bases, with 15 bases between them. The CDR3 bases are TGTGCCAGCAGCCCAGTTACAGGGTTGGACTATGGCTACACCTTC. It is translated as CASSPVTGLDYGYTF.

The chain joins TRBV23-1 to TRBJ2-7, with TRBD2 identical over 7 bases. TRBV23-1 is labeled an ORF, and its function is uncertain. V dropped 3 bases and J dropped 3; count of bases not matched to a gene: 14. The CDR3 loop spans 17 amino acids. DNA for the CDR3: TGCGCCAGCAGTCAGCTTAAAGCGGGGCATCCCTTCTACGAGCAGTACTTC. This sequence encodes CASSQLKAGHPFYEQYF.

This chain links TRBV4-3 with TRBJ2-3, with 7 bases matching TRBD2. This CDR3 is 15 amino acids long. The germline V gene has CDR1 LGHNA and CDR2 YSLEER. Trimming took 1 base from V and 0 from J; bases not matched to a gene: 1. CDR3 residues: CASSQAGGSTDTQYF. CDR3 bases: TGCGCCAGCAGCCAAGCGGGAGGTAGCACAGATACGCAGTATTTT.

The CDR3 protein is CAISGRTGLFYGYTF. The CDR3 bases are TGTGCCATCAGTGGACGGACAGGGTTGTTCTATGGCTACACCTTC. J is TRBJ1-2 and V is TRBV10-3; TRBD1 aligns across 8 bases. This CDR3 has 15 amino acids. Germline trimming cut 4 bases from V and 4 bases from J; bases unmatched to any gene: 8. CDR1 is ENHRY and CDR2 is SYGVKD in the germline V gene.

This clone showed up just a few times. The chain has TRBV12-3 or TRBV12-4 and TRBJ1-6, with D maybe TRBD1 (6 bases). Trimming removed 7 bases from V and 9 bases from J, with 13 bases in between. This CDR3 has 13 amino acids. CDR3 nucleotide sequence: TGTGCCAGCACCCCAGGGGTCGGTTCACCCCTCCACTTT. Its protein is CASTPGVGSPLHF.

The chain recombines TRBV29-1 with TRBJ1-1; D gene uncertain. The CDR3 sequence is 11 residues long. CDR1 is SQVTM and CDR2 is ANQGSEA in the germline V gene. Trimming took off 2 bases at V and 10 bases at J, with 11 bases between the two ends. As DNA, the CDR3 is TGCAGCGTTGAAACCCAGTCAGGAGCTTTCTTT. Its protein is CSVETQSGAFF.

The chain couples TRBV4-2 to TRBJ2-7; maybe TRBD1 (6 bases). V dropped 1 base and J dropped 1 base, with 11 bases sitting between them. CDR3 length equals 15 residues. Per the germline V gene, CDR1 is LGHNA and CDR2 is YNFKEQ. The CDR3 region has the DNA TGTGCCAGCAGCCAAGCTTCAGGGGAGTCCTACGAGCAGTACTTC. This codes for CASSQASGESYEQYF.

The gene calls are TRBV5-1 and TRBJ2-7; 10 nucleotides align to TRBD1. The V and J ends lost 7 bases and 5 bases, in that order; junction bases with no gene match: 6. Germline CDR1 SGHRS, CDR2 YFSETQ. This CDR3 is built from 13 residues. The CDR3 DNA sequence: TGCGCCAGCGGTGGGACAGGGGACAACGAGCAGTACTTC. Amino acid sequence: CASGGTGDNEQYF.

This chain links TRBV5-1 with TRBJ2-1, with 9 bases fitting TRBD1. J gave up 7 bases and V 4 bases, and 15 bases lay outside the gene matches. CDR3 length equals 17 residues. Germline loops: CDR1 SGHRS, CDR2 YFSETQ. CDR3 loop: CASSRITGGIGQNEQFF. The CDR3 bases are TGCGCCAGCAGCCGTATTACAGGGGGCATTGGGCAGAATGAGCAGTTCTTC.

The chain carries TRBV6-5 and TRBJ1-2; tentative D call: TRBD1 (5 bases). This CDR3 comprises 13 residues. The germline gives CDR1 MNHEY, CDR2 SVGAGI. The V and J ends lost 5 bases and 0 bases respectively, with 7 bases between them. CDR3 DNA sequence: TGTGCCAGCAGTCGGGGGGCTAACTATGGCTACACCTTC. Protein sequence: CASSRGANYGYTF.

The chain couples TRBV24-1 to TRBJ2-4; 11 bases line up with TRBD1. The V and J ends lost 2 bases and 0 bases, in that order; junction bases with no gene match: 8. Germline CDR1 is KGHDR and CDR2 is SFDVKD. The CDR3 is 19 residues long. Here the CDR3 DNA reads TGTGCCACCAGTGATTCCGGGACAGGGGGGGATCTAGCCAAAAACATTCAGTACTTC. The encoded protein is CATSDSGTGGDLAKNIQYF.

The rearrangement uses TRBV29-1 and TRBJ2-4; D perhaps matches TRBD1 (5 bases). Germline-derived CDR1 and CDR2 are SQVTM and ANQGSEA. The CDR3 runs to 15 residues. The V and J ends lost 1 base and 6 bases respectively, with 16 bases between them. The CDR3 spells CSVEGGLGLGNIQYF. The DNA of the CDR3 is TGCAGCGTTGAAGGGGGATTGGGGCTGGGAAACATTCAGTACTTC.